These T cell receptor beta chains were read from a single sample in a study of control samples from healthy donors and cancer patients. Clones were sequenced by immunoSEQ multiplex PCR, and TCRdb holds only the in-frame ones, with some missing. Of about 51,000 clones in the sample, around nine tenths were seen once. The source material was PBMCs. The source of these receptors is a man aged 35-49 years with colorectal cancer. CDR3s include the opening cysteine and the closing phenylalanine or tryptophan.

cdr3_aa: CASSYGPAGGDEQYF
v_call: TRBV6-5
j_call: TRBJ2-7

cdr3_aa: CASSFRQGRAFF
v_call: TRBV11-2
j_call: TRBJ1-1

cdr3_aa: CASSPPGLAGIGGQFF
v_call: TRBV7-2
j_call: TRBJ2-1

cdr3_aa: CASSLAGELFF
v_call: TRBV5-1
j_call: TRBJ2-2

cdr3_aa: CASSYRSDYGYTF
v_call: TRBV6-2/TRBV6-3
j_call: TRBJ1-2

cdr3_aa: CANPRGYEQYF
v_call: TRBV19
j_call: TRBJ2-7

cdr3_aa: CASRESRGAYNEQFF
v_call: TRBV2
j_call: TRBJ2-1

cdr3_aa: CASSELIEGETQYF
v_call: TRBV10-1
j_call: TRBJ2-5

cdr3_aa: CASSSRGTSRDEQFF
v_call: TRBV5-4
j_call: TRBJ2-1

cdr3_aa: CASSLRTSEKETQYF
v_call: TRBV13
j_call: TRBJ2-5

cdr3_aa: CTSRGLAGDTDTQYF
v_call: TRBV19
j_call: TRBJ2-3

cdr3_aa: CASSYFLGGEKETQYF
v_call: TRBV6-5
j_call: TRBJ2-5

cdr3_aa: CASDLTGGLSYEQYF
v_call: TRBV2
j_call: TRBJ2-7

cdr3_aa: CASSILRDSRYEQYF
v_call: TRBV19
j_call: TRBJ2-7

cdr3_aa: CAWTRDSGYEQYF
v_call: TRBV30
j_call: TRBJ2-7

cdr3_aa: CATSPGQNPTDTQYF
v_call: TRBV24-1
j_call: TRBJ2-3

cdr3_aa: CASSQDREGTEAFF
v_call: TRBV4-1
j_call: TRBJ1-1

cdr3_aa: CASSPGTSGSYEQYF
v_call: TRBV28
j_call: TRBJ2-7

cdr3_aa: CASSLGGDSINSPLHF
v_call: TRBV5-4
j_call: TRBJ1-6

cdr3_aa: CASSADRQPQHF
v_call: TRBV12-3/TRBV12-4
j_call: TRBJ1-5

cdr3_aa: CASRPRALGGETQYF
v_call: TRBV27
j_call: TRBJ2-5

cdr3_aa: CASSQPRLAGRPANTGELFF
v_call: TRBV4-1
j_call: TRBJ2-2

cdr3_aa: CASSQETYLTYEQYF
v_call: TRBV4-3
j_call: TRBJ2-7

cdr3_aa: CASSRGPNYGYTF
v_call: TRBV5-1
j_call: TRBJ1-2

cdr3_aa: CASSFRGLGGGELFF
v_call: TRBV5-6
j_call: TRBJ2-2

cdr3_aa: CASRQLGGSSYGQYF
v_call: TRBV6-5
j_call: TRBJ2-7

cdr3_aa: CASSPFYNEQFF
v_call: TRBV7-9
j_call: TRBJ2-1

cdr3_aa: CASSQAFQGYEQYF
v_call: TRBV4-3
j_call: TRBJ2-7

cdr3_aa: CASRLDRGRTEAFF
v_call: TRBV6-5
j_call: TRBJ1-1

cdr3_aa: CAAAEGFMNTEAFF
v_call: TRBV10-3
j_call: TRBJ1-1

cdr3_aa: CASSVFSSTDTQYF
v_call: TRBV5-1
j_call: TRBJ2-3

cdr3_aa: CATRPAALNEQFF
v_call: TRBV24-1
j_call: TRBJ2-1

cdr3_aa: CASNGNSGTSGVGSSYEQYF
v_call: TRBV2
j_call: TRBJ2-7

cdr3_aa: CASSITYTEAFF
v_call: TRBV2
j_call: TRBJ1-1

cdr3_aa: CASRGIRGPQPQHF
v_call: TRBV2
j_call: TRBJ1-5

cdr3_aa: CASSARIGLAGGSYEQYF
v_call: TRBV13
j_call: TRBJ2-7

cdr3_aa: CASGRTVNTEAFF
v_call: TRBV6-5
j_call: TRBJ1-1

cdr3_aa: CAWSLGGQGTQPQHF
v_call: TRBV30
j_call: TRBJ1-5

cdr3_aa: CSAGTGNTGELFF
v_call: TRBV29-1
j_call: TRBJ2-2

cdr3_aa: CASSQEVAADFSGNTIYF
v_call: TRBV4-2
j_call: TRBJ1-3

cdr3_aa: CSASIRGDYEQYF
v_call: TRBV29-1
j_call: TRBJ2-7

cdr3_aa: CASNRGSAQPQHF
v_call: TRBV28
j_call: TRBJ1-5

cdr3_aa: CAISESGVRNIRPYEQYF
v_call: TRBV10-3
j_call: TRBJ2-7

cdr3_aa: CASSKQGAGANVLTF
v_call: TRBV4-1
j_call: TRBJ2-6

cdr3_aa: CASSGQGARGEKLFF
v_call: TRBV2
j_call: TRBJ1-4

cdr3_aa: CASSPTNREWTEAFF
v_call: TRBV18
j_call: TRBJ1-1

cdr3_aa: CASSLRGETQYF
v_call: TRBV18
j_call: TRBJ2-5

cdr3_aa: CASSQDLNYEQYF
v_call: TRBV4-3
j_call: TRBJ2-7

cdr3_aa: CASRRGLAGVHNEQFF
v_call: TRBV6-6
j_call: TRBJ2-1

cdr3_aa: CASSLYNRVGTEAFF
v_call: TRBV27
j_call: TRBJ1-1